The 21 T cell receptor beta chains reported below all come from one sample, sequenced in a study of vaccination and CD4 T cells after COVID-19. Their target antigens are unknown. CD4+ T cells that had been cultured provided DNA sequenced with the Oncomine TCR Beta short-read assay. MiXCR, applied by TCRdb to the PCR reads, yields one record per CDR3 protein. The repertoire holds thousands of distinct CDR3 sequences, with about 21% as singletons. Treatment described: roughly 11-day PBMC culture with coronavirus spike peptide pools or control peptides (ViraFEST assay). Sample: cultured CD4+ T cells from blood. The receptors come from a human donor with COVID-19.

V and J are TRBV10-3 and TRBJ2-7; D is uncertain. The CDR3 covers 11 residues. V was shortened by 1 base and J by 5 bases, with 3 bases between the two germline ends. Germline assignment: CDR1 ENHRY and CDR2 SYGVKD. The CDR3 spells CAISEYNEQYF. DNA for the CDR3: TGTGCCATCAGTGAGTATAACGAGCAGTACTTC.

V is TRBV4-1 and J is TRBJ1-2; 10 bases map to TRBD1. The V gene end was trimmed by 3 bases and the J gene end by 9 bases; junction bases not matched to a gene: 10. The V gene's germline CDR1 is MGHRA and CDR2 YSYEKL. CDR3 size: 15 residues. This CDR3 is CASSQLTGGDASYTF. DNA of the CDR3: TGCGCCAGCAGCCAGCTGACAGGGGGCGATGCCAGCTACACCTTC.

In this sample, this clonotype is medium-sized. This chain uses TRBV2 with TRBJ1-5; tentative D call: TRBD1 (5 bases). Per the germline V gene, CDR1 is SNHLY and CDR2 is FYNNEI. CDR3 length equals 14 residues. Between the trimmed V and J ends, which lost 8 bases and 7 bases, there was a span of 18 bases. The CDR3 coding sequence is TGTGCCAGCGATCTAGTAAGGGGCGGGCAGCCCCAGCATTTT. As protein: CASDLVRGGQPQHF.

As DNA, the CDR3 is TGTGCCAGCAGCGTAAAGTTGGTACAGGGCTCTGGAAACACCATATATTTT. It translates to CASSVKLVQGSGNTIYF. The rearrangement uses TRBV11-2 and TRBJ1-3; TRBD1 is a possible D gene (6 bases). Germline CDR1 and CDR2: SGHAT and FQNNGV. With 5 bases removed from V and 0 bases from J, the gap between germline ends came to 17 bases. CDR3 length: 17 amino acids.

The sample holds a few counts of this clonotype. DNA for the CDR3: TGTGCCAGCGGGACAGGGGTTGATCCTGGAAACACCATATATTTT. Translated: CASGTGVDPGNTIYF. The rearrangement uses TRBV6-1 and TRBJ1-3; 10 bases match TRBD1. Germline trimming cut 8 bases from V and 2 bases from J; bases unmatched to any gene: 6. The CDR3 is 15 amino acids. Germline-derived CDR1 and CDR2 are MNHNS and SASEGT.

The chain carries TRBV6-2 or TRBV6-3 and TRBJ2-3, with 8 bases identical to TRBD1. The CDR3 is 16 amino acids. CDR1 and CDR2 from the germline V gene are MNHEY and SVGEGT. V shed 5 bases, J shed 0 bases, and the junction held 7 bases outside the gene matches. CDR3 sequence reads: CASSNQDRVSTDTQYF. In nucleotides, the CDR3 is TGTGCCAGCAGTAACCAGGACAGGGTGAGCACAGATACGCAGTATTTT.

The gene calls are TRBV7-2 and TRBJ2-3; no reliable D call. The CDR3 has 15 amino acids. V lost 5 bases to trimming and J lost 2 bases, with 14 bases between them. Looked up from germline, CDR1 is SGHTA and CDR2 is FQGNSA. The chain's CDR3 is CASSPRPSFTDTQYF. The DNA of the CDR3 is TGTGCCAGCAGCCCCCGACCGAGCTTCACAGATACGCAGTATTTT.

This clonotype was counted only a few times. The V gene is TRBV5-6, the J gene TRBJ1-1; D is unresolved. The CDR3 loop spans 14 amino acids. V lost 2 bases to trimming and J lost 0 bases, with 8 bases between them. Germline assignment: CDR1 SGHDT and CDR2 YYEEEE. The CDR3 protein is CASSFGLMNTEAFF. DNA of the CDR3: TGTGCCAGCAGCTTCGGACTAATGAACACTGAAGCTTTCTTT.

This clonotype came up once. The chain uses TRBV6-4 and TRBJ2-3; TRBD2 matches 7 bases. The ends lost 4 bases at V and 2 bases at J; junction bases unmatched: 6. Looked up from germline, CDR1 is MRHNA and CDR2 is SNTAGT. CDR3 length: 15 amino acids. DNA of the CDR3: TGTGCCAGCAGTGCGAGCGGGGATCCCACAGATACGCAGTATTTT. It yields the protein CASSASGDPTDTQYF.

The CDR3 reads CATSDPTSAKDTQYF. CDR3 DNA: TGTGCCACCAGTGACCCGACTAGCGCCAAGGATACGCAGTATTTT. The rearrangement joins TRBV24-1 to TRBJ2-3; 8 bases are shared with TRBD2. The length of the CDR3 is 15 residues. Looked up from germline, CDR1 is KGHDR and CDR2 is SFDVKD. V lost 4 bases, J lost 6 bases, and 8 bases stayed unmatched.

The sample holds one count of this clonotype. J is TRBJ1-1 and V is TRBV6-1; D may be TRBD1 (5 bases). Germline CDR1 MNHNS, CDR2 SASEGT. V lost 4 bases and J 4 bases, leaving 13 bases between the germline ends. The length of the CDR3 is 14 residues. The CDR3 coding sequence is TGTGCCAGCAGTGCCTCAGGGTCCTTCACTGAAGCTTTCTTT. Its protein is CASSASGSFTEAFF.

This chain links TRBV11-3 with TRBJ2-3; 12 bases map to TRBD2. The CDR3 extends over 19 amino acids. Per germline, CDR1 SGHNT and CDR2 YENEEA. The junction had 16 bases not matched to a gene; V was cut back by 4 bases and J by 5 bases. Here the CDR3 reads CASSSYPPTSGGGIDTQYF. DNA for the CDR3: TGTGCCAGCAGCTCCTACCCTCCGACTAGCGGGGGAGGAATAGATACGCAGTATTTT.

A few counts support this clonotype. The rearrangement joins TRBV27 to TRBJ1-1; unclear D gene. With 5 bases removed from V and 4 bases from J, the gap between germline ends came to 11 bases. The CDR3 sequence is 13 residues long. The germline V gene encodes CDR1 MNHEY and CDR2 SMNVEV (reference sequence). For the CDR3, the DNA is TGTGCCAGCAGTCCCTACCAGACCACTGAAGCTTTCTTT. This codes for CASSPYQTTEAFF.

V is TRBV7-2 and J is TRBJ2-5; D not certain. CDR3 size: 15 residues. V lost 1 base to trimming and J lost 2 bases, with 11 bases between them. CDR1 is SGHTA, CDR2 FQGNSA, per germline. This CDR3 is CASSLVVGPQETQYF. CDR3 in DNA: TGTGCCAGCAGCTTAGTGGTTGGACCTCAAGAGACCCAGTACTTC.

This chain uses TRBV6-5 with TRBJ1-3, with 9 positions matching TRBD1. The CDR3 has 18 amino acids. Germline CDR1 MNHEY, CDR2 SVGAGI. Trimming cost V 2 bases and J 0 bases; bases outside gene matches: 8. Here the CDR3 DNA reads TGTGCCAGCAGTTACCAAGGACAGGGGTCCCCCTCTGGAAACACCATATATTTT. Encoded protein: CASSYQGQGSPSGNTIYF.

This clonotype is judged medium-sized. V is TRBV30 and J is TRBJ1-1; no clear D. Germline CDR1 and CDR2: GTSNPN and SVGIG (reference sequence). Between the trimmed V and J ends, which lost 0 bases and 0 bases, there was a span of 11 bases. The CDR3 extends over 15 amino acids. The CDR3: CAWSVRAVMNTEAFF. The CDR3 DNA reads TGTGCCTGGAGTGTACGCGCGGTGATGAACACTGAAGCTTTCTTT.

This sequence joins TRBV6-5 and TRBJ1-2, with TRBD1 identical over 9 bases. With 4 bases clipped from V and 2 bases from J, the junction kept 5 bases outside the gene matches. Germline CDR1 is MNHEY and CDR2 is SVGAGI. CDR3 length: 15 residues. The CDR3 DNA sequence: TGTGCCAGCAGTTCTCGACAGGGGGGGAACTATGGCTACACCTTC. Residues: CASSSRQGGNYGYTF.

There are a few counts of this clonotype. The chain employs TRBV6-5 and TRBJ2-1, with unresolved D. This CDR3 region has 14 residues. V was trimmed by 2 bases and J by 5 bases, leaving 10 bases between them. Germline V CDR1 and CDR2: MNHEY, SVGAGI. As DNA, the CDR3 is TGTGCCAGCAGTTACGGGGTTGTAGACAATGAGCAGTTCTTC. The encoded protein is CASSYGVVDNEQFF.

The chain recombines TRBV6-2 or TRBV6-3 with TRBJ1-2; 8 positions agree with TRBD1. The J segment lost 6 bases and the V segment lost 5 bases, leaving 5 bases of the junction unmatched. Germline assignment: CDR1 MNHEY and CDR2 SVGEGT. There are 13 residues in the CDR3. The CDR3 region has the DNA TGTGCCAGCAGTACTGGGACAGGTGATGGCTACACCTTC. Protein product: CASSTGTGDGYTF.

This clonotype was counted between two and nine times. The chain is built from TRBV7-6 and TRBJ2-2; 12 nucleotides align to TRBD2. The CDR3 has 17 residues. Per germline, CDR1 SGHVS and CDR2 FNYEAQ. Trimming cost V 3 bases and J 2 bases; bases outside gene matches: 4. The CDR3 here is CASSLTSGGPNTGELFF. DNA for the CDR3: TGTGCCAGCAGCTTGACTAGCGGGGGCCCCAACACCGGGGAGCTGTTTTTT.

This clonotype was picked up a small number of times. CDR3 nucleotide sequence: TGTGCCAGCAGCCAGGACAGGGTGAAGGTGAACACTGAAGCTTTCTTT. Amino acid sequence: CASSQDRVKVNTEAFF. The rearrangement uses TRBV14 and TRBJ1-1; 8 bases are shared with TRBD1. This CDR3 contains 16 residues. The V gene end was trimmed by 3 bases and the J gene end by 0 bases; junction bases not matched to a gene: 6. The V gene's germline CDR1 is SGHDN and CDR2 FVKESK. The full variable domain, its missing parts supplied by reference TRBV14 and TRBJ1-1, is EAGVTQFPSHSVIEKGQTVTLRCDPISGHDNLYWYRRVMGKEIKFLLHFVKESKQDESGMPNNRFLAERTGGTYSTLKVQPAELEDSGVYFCASSQDRVKVNTEAFFGQGTRLTVV.